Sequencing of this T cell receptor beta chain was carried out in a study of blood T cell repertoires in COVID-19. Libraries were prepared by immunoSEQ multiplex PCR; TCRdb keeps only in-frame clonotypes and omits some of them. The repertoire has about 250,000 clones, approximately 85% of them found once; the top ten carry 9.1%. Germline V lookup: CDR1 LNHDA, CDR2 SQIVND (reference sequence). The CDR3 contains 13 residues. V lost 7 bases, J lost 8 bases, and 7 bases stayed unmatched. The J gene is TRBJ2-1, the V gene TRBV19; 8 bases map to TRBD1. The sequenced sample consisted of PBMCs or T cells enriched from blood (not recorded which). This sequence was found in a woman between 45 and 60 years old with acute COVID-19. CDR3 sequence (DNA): TGTGCCAGTAAAACTCAGGGGGCCTATGAGCAGTTCTTC. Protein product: CASKTQGAYEQFF.